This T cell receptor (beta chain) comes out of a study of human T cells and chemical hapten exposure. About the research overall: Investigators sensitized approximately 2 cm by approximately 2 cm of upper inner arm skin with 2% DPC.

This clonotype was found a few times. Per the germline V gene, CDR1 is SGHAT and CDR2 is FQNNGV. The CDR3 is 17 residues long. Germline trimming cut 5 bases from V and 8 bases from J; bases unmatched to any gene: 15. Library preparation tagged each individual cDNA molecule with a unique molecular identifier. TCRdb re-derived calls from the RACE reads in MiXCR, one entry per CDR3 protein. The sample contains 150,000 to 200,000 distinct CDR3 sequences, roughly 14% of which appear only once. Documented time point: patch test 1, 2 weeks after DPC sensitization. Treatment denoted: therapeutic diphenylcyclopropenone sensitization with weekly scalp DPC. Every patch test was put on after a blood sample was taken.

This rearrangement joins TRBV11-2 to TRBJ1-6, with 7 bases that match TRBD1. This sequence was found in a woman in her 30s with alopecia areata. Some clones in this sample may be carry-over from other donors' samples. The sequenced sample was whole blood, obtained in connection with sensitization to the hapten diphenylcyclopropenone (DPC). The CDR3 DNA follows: TGTGCCAGCAGCACCTGGACAGGTTCTTCCTTTGATTCACCCCTCCACTTT. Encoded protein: CASSTWTGSSFDSPLHF.